This T cell receptor beta chain was obtained from a study of T cell repertoires in cytomegalovirus infection (dated by TCRdb to about 2019). Background on the whole study: The HLA type of each donor mattered for the analysis, because public TCR beta signatures pointed to carriage of CMV infection along with the matching HLA type. Points the paper makes about the study in general: In both this cohort and an independent cohort of some 350 donors, the cumulative frequency of public TCR beta family members distinguished carriers of CMV infection plus the relevant HLA type. In the ex vivo response, HLA-C-restricted CMV-specific TCR beta clonotypes were dominant, and in two of eight donors the single most frequent clonotype came from this HLA-C-restricted group.

The instrument given in TCRdb is Illumina HiSeq 1500. The public reads were reprocessed in TCRdb via fastp at Q25 and MiXCR, keeping in-frame beta chains. Each CDR3 protein appears once, grouped with its most common genes and DNA. The sample contains under 300,000 distinct CDR3 sequences, about 15% of them found a single time. More than 45% of the sample belongs to the ten largest clones. The germline V gene supplies CDR1 SGHAT and CDR2 FQNNGV. The CDR3 holds 14 amino acids from the cysteine to the phenylalanine. Solely the CDR3 DNA is kept, with 42 bases framed from the first base. Trimming accounts for 3 bases at V and 5 bases at J, while the number of junction bases matched to no gene is 4. A word on this clonotype: This receptor's antigen is unknown. Per-nucleotide qualities are absent, and no much larger clonotype sits a single base away.

The TCR was taken from a human donor in good health (CMV status not recorded). Some clones in this sample may be carry-over from other donors' samples. The chain uses TRBV11-2 and TRBJ1-2; 9 middle bases align to TRBD1. The sequenced sample was CD8+ T cells from PBMCs. The CDR3 reads as follows: CASSFGTGRYGYTF. DNA sequence: TGTGCCAGCAGCTTCGGGACAGGGAGGTATGGCTACACCTTC. Outside the CDR3, residues come from the reference TRBV11-2 and TRBJ1-2 proteins, so the full variable domain is: EAGVAQSPRYKIIEKRQSVAFWCNPISGHATLYWYQQILGQGPKLLIQFQNNGVVDDSQLPKDRFSAERLKGVDSTLKIQPAKLEDSAVYLCASSFGTGRYGYTFGSGTRLTVV.